Described below is a single TCR beta chain sequence and its context. Study members were between roughly 18 and 89 years old and lived in 24 US regions. The data belong to a study of blood T cell repertoires in COVID-19. For the study at large: The United States, Italy and Spain were the sources of the acute and convalescent COVID-19 samples.

Per germline, CDR1 SGDLS and CDR2 YYNGEE. The V gene lost 3 bases and the J gene lost 5 bases, with 8 bases spanning the gap. The CDR3 consists of 12 residues. Original analysis: Nucleated cell number was recorded as an estimate derived from reference gene primer amplification. Produced via immunoSEQ multiplex PCR; TCRdb's table is partial and in-frame only. V, J and clone size derive from that table, while D and trimming were established from the DNA sequence. This sample has around 230,000 clones, with 89% found just once. V and J are TRBV9 and TRBJ1-2, with D unclear. This sequence originates from a woman aged 25 to 39 with acute COVID-19. Material: PBMCs or T cells enriched from blood (not recorded which). CDR3 DNA: TGTGCCAGCAGCGATACAGTATATGGCTACACCTTC. Translation: CASSDTVYGYTF.